Listed below are T cell receptor beta chains from one sample, sequenced in a study of shared clonotypes between healthy human individuals. Using immunoSEQ multiplex PCR, the repertoire was profiled, and TCRdb retains in-frame clones only, with some absent. The sample contains 2 million to 2.5 million clones, roughly 90% of which appear only once. The sample consisted of naive CD4+ T cells from PBMCs. The receptors were sampled from a man between 18 and 29 years old in good health. Some clones in this sample may be carry-over from other donors' samples. Both conserved end residues are part of each CDR3. Each record gives: V gene, CDR3 protein.

v_gene: TRBV25-1
CDR3aa: CASSVLGAGGYGYTF

v_gene: TRBV28
CDR3aa: CASSLIPGHYNEQFF

v_gene: TRBV29-1
CDR3aa: CSVQKGGQVNNEQFF

v_gene: TRBV9
CDR3aa: CASSVARSGNTIYF

v_gene: TRBV5-1
CDR3aa: CASYPGAQAQALTDTQYF

v_gene: TRBV2
CDR3aa: CASKEGREVEQYF

v_gene: TRBV7-3
CDR3aa: CASRDPWGPYNEQFF

v_gene: TRBV5-1
CDR3aa: CASSLAGGTNEKLFF

v_gene: TRBV10-1
CDR3aa: CASSDRGVETQYF

v_gene: TRBV4-1
CDR3aa: CASSRETGIRADTQYF

v_gene: TRBV5-1
CDR3aa: CASSLNPGQGYEQFF

v_gene: TRBV13
CDR3aa: CASSQDPGAGTNEKLFF

v_gene: TRBV14
CDR3aa: CASSQYRVYTGELFF

v_gene: TRBV29-1
CDR3aa: CSVEDLCLKLRGYTF

v_gene: TRBV19
CDR3aa: CASIPGQGARGNQPQHF

v_gene: TRBV7-2
CDR3aa: CASSPRDGLEAFF

v_gene: TRBV11-3
CDR3aa: CASSLASFGTQYF

v_gene: TRBV27
CDR3aa: CASRRTQGGVNEKLFF

v_gene: TRBV18
CDR3aa: CASSPLAPDRYTEAFF

v_gene: TRBV5-1
CDR3aa: CASSSEGQNYGYTF